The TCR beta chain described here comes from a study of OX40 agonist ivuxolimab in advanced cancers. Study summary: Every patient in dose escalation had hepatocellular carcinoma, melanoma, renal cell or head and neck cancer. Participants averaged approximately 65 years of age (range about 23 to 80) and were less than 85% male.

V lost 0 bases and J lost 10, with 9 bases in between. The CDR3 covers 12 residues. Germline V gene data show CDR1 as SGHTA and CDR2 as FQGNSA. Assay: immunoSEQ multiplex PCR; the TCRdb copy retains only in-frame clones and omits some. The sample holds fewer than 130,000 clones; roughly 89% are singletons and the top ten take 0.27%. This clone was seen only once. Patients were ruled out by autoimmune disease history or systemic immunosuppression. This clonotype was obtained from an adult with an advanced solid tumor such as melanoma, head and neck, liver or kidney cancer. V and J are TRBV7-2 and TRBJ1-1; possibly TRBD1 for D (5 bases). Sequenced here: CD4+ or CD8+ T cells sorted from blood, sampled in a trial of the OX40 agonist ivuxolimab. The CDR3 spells CASSLARVVAFF. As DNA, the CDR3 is TGTGCCAGCAGCTTAGCCAGGGTAGTAGCTTTCTTT.